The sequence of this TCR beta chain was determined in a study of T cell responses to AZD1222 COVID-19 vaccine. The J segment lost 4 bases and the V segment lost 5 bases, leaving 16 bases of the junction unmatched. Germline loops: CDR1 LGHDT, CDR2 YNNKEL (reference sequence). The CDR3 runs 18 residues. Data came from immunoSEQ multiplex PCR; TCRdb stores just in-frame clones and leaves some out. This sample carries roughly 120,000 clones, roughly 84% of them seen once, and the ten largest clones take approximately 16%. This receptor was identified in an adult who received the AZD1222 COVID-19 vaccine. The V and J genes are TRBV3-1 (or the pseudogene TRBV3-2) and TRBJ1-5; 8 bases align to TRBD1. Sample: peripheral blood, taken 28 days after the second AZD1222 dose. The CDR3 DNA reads TGTGCCAGCAGCAACCCTCGGCGCGACAGGGGAGTAAATCAGCCCCAGCATTTT. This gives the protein CASSNPRRDRGVNQPQHF.